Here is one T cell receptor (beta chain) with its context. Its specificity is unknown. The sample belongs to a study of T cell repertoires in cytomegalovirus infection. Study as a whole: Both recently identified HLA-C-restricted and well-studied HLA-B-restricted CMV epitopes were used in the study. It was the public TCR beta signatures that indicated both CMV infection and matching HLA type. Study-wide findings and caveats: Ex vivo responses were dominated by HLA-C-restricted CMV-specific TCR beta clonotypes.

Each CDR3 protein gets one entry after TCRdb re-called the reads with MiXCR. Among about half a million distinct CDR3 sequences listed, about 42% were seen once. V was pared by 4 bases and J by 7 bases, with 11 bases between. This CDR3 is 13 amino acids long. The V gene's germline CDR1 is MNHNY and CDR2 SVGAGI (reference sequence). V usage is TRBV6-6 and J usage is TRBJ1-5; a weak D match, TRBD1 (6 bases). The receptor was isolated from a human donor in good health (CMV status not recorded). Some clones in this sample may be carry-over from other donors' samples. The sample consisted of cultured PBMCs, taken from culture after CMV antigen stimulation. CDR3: CASSFQGTQPQHF. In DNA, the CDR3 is TGTGCCAGCAGTTTTCAGGGGACGCAGCCCCAGCATTTT.